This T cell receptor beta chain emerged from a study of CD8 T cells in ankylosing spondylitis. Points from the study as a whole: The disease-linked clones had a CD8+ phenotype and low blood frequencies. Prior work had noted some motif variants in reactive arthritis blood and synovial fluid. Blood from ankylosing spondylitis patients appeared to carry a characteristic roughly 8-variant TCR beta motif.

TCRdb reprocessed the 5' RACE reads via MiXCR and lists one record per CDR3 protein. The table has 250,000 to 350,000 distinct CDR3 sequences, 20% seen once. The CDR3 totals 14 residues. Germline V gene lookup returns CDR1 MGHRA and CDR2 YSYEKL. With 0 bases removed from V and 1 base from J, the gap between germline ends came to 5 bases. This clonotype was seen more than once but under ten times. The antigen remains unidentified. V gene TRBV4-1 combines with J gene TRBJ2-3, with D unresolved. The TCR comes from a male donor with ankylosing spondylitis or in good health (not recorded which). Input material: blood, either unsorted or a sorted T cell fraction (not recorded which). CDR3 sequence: CASSQDAGTDTQYF. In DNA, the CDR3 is TGCGCCAGCAGCCAAGATGCCGGCACAGATACGCAGTATTTT.